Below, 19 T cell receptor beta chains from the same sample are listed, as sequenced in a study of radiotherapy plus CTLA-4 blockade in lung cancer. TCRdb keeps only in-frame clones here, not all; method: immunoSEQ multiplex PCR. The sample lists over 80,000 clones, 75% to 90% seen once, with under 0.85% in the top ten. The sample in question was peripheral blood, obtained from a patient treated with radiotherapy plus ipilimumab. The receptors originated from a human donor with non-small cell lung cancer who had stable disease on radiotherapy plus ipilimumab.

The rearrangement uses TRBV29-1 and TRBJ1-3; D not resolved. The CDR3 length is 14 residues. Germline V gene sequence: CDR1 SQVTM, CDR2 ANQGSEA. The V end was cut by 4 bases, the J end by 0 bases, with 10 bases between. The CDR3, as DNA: TGCAGCGTTGCAGGACGAAACTCTGGAAACACCATATATTTT. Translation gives CSVAGRNSGNTIYF.

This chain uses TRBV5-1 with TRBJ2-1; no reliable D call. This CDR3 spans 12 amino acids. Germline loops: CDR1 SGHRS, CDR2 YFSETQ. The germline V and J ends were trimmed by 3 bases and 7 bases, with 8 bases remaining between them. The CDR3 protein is CASSYGRNEQFF. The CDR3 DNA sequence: TGCGCCAGCAGCTACGGACGGAATGAGCAGTTCTTC.

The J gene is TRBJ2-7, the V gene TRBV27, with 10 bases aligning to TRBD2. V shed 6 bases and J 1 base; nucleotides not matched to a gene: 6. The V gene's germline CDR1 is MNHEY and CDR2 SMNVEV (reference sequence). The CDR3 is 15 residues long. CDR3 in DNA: TGTGCCAGCAGGGGAGAGACTAGCGGGTCCTACGAGCAGTACTTC. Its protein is CASRGETSGSYEQYF.

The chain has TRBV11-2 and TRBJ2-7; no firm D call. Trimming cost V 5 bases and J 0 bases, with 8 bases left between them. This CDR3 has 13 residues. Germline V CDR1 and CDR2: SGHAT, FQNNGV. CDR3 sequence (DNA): TGTGCCAGCAGCCCCCAGAGCTCCTACGAGCAGTACTTC. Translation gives CASSPQSSYEQYF.

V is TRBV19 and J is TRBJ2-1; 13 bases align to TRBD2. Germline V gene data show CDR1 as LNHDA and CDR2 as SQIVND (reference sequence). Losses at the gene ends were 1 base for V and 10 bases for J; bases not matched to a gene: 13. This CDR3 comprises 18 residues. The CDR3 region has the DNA TGTGCCAGTAGTATAGCCTCCCCGGGACTAGCGGGAAAGGGCGAGCAGTTCTTC. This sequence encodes CASSIASPGLAGKGEQFF.

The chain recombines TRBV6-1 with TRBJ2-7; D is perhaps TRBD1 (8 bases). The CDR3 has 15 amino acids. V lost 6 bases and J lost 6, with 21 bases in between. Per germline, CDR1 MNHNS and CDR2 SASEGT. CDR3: CASRERTGRASEQYF. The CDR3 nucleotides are TGTGCCAGCAGGGAAAGGACAGGGAGGGCTTCCGAGCAGTACTTC.

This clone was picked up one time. DNA for the CDR3: TGTGCCAGCAGTGAAAGCGGGCCCCATCGGCGGTACTTC. This encodes CASSESGPHRRYF. The chain has TRBV6-1 and TRBJ2-7; weak D call: TRBD2 (6 bases). The ends were cut back, 2 bases at V and 12 bases at J, with 17 bases in the middle. Germline CDR1 reads MNHNS; CDR2 reads SASEGT. CDR3 length equals 13 residues.

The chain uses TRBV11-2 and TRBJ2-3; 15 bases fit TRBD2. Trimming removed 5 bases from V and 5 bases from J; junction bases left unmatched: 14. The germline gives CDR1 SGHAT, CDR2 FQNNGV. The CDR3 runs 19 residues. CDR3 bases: TGTGCCAGCAGCACCCTCAAGGGGGGGACTAGCGGGAGGTTAGATACGCAGTATTTT. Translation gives CASSTLKGGTSGRLDTQYF. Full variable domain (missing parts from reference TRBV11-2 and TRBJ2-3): EAGVAQSPRYKIIEKRQSVAFWCNPISGHATLYWYQQILGQGPKLLIQFQNNGVVDDSQLPKDRFSAERLKGVDSTLKIQPAKLEDSAVYLCASSTLKGGTSGRLDTQYFGPGTRLTVL.

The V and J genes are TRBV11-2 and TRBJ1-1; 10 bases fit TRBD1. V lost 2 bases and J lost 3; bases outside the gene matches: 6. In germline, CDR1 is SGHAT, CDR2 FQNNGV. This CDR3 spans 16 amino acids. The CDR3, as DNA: TGTGCCAGCAGCTTATACGGGACAGGGGTCTACACTGAAGCTTTCTTT. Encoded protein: CASSLYGTGVYTEAFF.

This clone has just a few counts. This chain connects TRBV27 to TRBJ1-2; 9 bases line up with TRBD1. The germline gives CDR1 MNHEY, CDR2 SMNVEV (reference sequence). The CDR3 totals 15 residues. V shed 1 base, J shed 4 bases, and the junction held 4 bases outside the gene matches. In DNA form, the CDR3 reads TGTGCCAGCAGTTTATTGGGACAGGGTGCCTATGGCTACACCTTC. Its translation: CASSLLGQGAYGYTF.

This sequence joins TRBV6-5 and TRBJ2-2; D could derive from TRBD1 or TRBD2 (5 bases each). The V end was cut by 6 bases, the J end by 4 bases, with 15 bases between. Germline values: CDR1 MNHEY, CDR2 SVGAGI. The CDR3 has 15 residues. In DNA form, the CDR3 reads TGTGCCAGCAGCCCCGGGACCGGTTTCACCGGGGAGCTGTTTTTT. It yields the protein CASSPGTGFTGELFF.

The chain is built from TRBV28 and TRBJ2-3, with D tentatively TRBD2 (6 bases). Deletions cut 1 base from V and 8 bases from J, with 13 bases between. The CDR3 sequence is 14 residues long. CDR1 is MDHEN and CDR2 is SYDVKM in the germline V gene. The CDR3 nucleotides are TGTGCCAGCAGTTTATTTCCTAGCGAGGGTACGCAGTATTTT. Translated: CASSLFPSEGTQYF.

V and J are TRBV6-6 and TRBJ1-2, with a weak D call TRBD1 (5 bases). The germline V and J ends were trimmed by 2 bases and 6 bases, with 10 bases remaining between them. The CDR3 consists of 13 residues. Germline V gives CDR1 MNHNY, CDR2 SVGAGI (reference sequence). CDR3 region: CASSYPGQNGYTF. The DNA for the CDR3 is TGTGCCAGCAGTTACCCAGGGCAAAATGGCTACACCTTC.

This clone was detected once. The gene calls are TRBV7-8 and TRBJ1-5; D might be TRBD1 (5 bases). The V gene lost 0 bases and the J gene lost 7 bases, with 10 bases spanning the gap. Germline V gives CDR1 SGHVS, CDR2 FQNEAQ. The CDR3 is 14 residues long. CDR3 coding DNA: TGTGCCAGCAGCTTAGCGCGGGGCACCCAGCCCCAGCATTTT. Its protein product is CASSLARGTQPQHF.

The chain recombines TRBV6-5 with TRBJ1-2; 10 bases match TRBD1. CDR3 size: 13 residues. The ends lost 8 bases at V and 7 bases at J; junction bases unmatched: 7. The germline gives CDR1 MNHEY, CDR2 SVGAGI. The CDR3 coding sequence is TGTGCCAGCTCCGTGGGACAGGGGCTTGGCTACACCTTC. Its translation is CASSVGQGLGYTF.

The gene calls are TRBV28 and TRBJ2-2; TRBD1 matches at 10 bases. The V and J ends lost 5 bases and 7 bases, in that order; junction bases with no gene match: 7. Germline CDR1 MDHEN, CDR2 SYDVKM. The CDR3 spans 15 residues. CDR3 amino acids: CASSIRDRGNGELFF. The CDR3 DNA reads TGTGCCAGCAGTATTCGGGACAGGGGAAACGGGGAGCTGTTTTTT. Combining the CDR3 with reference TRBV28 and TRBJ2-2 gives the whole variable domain DVKVTQSSRYLVKRTGEKVFLECVQDMDHENMFWYRQDPGLGLRLIYFSYDVKMKEKGDIPEGYSVSREKKERFSLILESASTNQTSMYLCASSIRDRGNGELFFGEGSRLTVL.

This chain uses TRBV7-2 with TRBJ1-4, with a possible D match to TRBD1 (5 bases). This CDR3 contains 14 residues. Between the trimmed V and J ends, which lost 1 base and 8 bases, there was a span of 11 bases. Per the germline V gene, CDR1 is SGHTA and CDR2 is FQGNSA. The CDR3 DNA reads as TGTGCCAGCAGCTTAGTATATGGGACCGAAAAACTGTTTTTT. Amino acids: CASSLVYGTEKLFF.

This chain's CDR3 is CASTTMAATPYEQYF. CDR3 DNA sequence: TGTGCCAGCACCACAATGGCGGCGACCCCCTACGAGCAGTACTTC. This chain uses TRBV28 with TRBJ2-7, with unresolved D. Trimming stripped 7 bases from V and 2 bases from J, with 18 bases between. The CDR3 totals 15 residues. The V gene's germline CDR1 is MDHEN and CDR2 SYDVKM.

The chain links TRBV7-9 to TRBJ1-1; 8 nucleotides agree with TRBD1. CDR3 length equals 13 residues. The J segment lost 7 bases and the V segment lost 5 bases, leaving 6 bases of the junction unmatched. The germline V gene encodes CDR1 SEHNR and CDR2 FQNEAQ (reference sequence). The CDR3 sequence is CASSLGQDVEAFF. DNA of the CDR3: TGTGCCAGCAGCCTGGGACAGGACGTTGAAGCTTTCTTT.